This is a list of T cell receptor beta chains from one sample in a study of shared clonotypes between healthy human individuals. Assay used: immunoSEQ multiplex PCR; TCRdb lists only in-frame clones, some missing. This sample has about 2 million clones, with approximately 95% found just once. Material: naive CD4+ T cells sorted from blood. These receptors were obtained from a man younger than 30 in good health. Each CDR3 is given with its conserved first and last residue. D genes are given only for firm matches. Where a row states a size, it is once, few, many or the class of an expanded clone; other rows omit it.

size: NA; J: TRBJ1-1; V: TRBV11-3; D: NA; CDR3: CASTLNGRATEAFF; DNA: TGTGCCAGCACCCTAAATGGGAGGGCCACTGAAGCTTTCTTT
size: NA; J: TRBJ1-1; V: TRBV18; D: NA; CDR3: CASSPPLAENTEAFF; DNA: TGTGCCAGCTCACCACCGTTAGCCGAGAACACTGAAGCTTTCTTT
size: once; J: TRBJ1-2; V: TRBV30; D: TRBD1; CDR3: CAWSVGTGYGYTF; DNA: TGTGCCTGGAGTGTCGGGACAGGCTATGGCTACACCTTC
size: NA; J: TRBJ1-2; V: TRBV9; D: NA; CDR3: CASSVDTGRYGYTF; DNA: TGTGCCAGCAGCGTAGATACAGGGCGCTATGGCTACACCTTC
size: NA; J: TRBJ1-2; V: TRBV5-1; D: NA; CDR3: CASSLAQAYGYTF; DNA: TGCGCCAGCAGCCTTGCACAGGCTTATGGCTACACCTTC
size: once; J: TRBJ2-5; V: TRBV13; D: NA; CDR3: CASSSDPRPTETQYF; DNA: TGTGCCAGCAGCTCCGACCCCCGCCCCACGGAGACCCAGTACTTC
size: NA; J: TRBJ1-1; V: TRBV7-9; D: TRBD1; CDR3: CASSSRIGQGGTEAFF; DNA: TGTGCCAGCAGCTCCCGAATTGGCCAGGGGGGCACTGAAGCTTTCTTT
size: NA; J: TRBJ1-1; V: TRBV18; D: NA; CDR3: CASSRGPVNTEAFF; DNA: TGTGCCAGCTCACGTGGGCCCGTGAACACTGAAGCTTTCTTT
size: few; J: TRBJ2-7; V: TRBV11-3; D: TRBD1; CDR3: CASSPPDRDYEQYF; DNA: TGTGCCAGCAGCCCTCCGGACAGGGATTACGAGCAGTACTTC
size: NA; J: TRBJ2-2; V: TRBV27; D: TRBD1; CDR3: CASSFKGARSNTGELFF; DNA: TGTGCCAGCAGTTTCAAGGGGGCGCGTTCTAACACCGGGGAGCTGTTTTTT
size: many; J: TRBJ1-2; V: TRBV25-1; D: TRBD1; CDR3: CASKGQDTNYGYTF; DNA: TGTGCCAGTAAAGGACAGGACACTAACTATGGCTACACCTTC
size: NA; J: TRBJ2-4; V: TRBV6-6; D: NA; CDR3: CASSPSDTQNIQYF; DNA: TGTGCCAGCAGTCCCAGCGACACTCAAAACATTCAGTACTTC
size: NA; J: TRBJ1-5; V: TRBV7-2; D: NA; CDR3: CASSFGRGAHQPQHF; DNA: TGTGCCAGCAGCTTTGGTCGGGGGGCCCATCAGCCCCAGCATTTT
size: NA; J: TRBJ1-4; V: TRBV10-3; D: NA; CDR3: CAISESTGTTNEKLFF; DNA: TGTGCCATCAGTGAGTCGACGGGGACAACTAATGAAAAACTGTTTTTT
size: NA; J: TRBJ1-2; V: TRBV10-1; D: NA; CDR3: CAGPGVALYGYTF; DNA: TGCGCCGGCCCAGGGGTTGCACTATATGGCTACACCTTC
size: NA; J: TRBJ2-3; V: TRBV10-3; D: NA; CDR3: CAISDRKGLATDTQYF; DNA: TGTGCCATCAGTGACCGAAAGGGGCTTGCCACAGATACGCAGTATTTT
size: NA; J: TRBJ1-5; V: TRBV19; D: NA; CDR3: CASSRGNQPQHF; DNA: TGTGCCAGTAGTCGGGGCAATCAGCCCCAGCATTTT
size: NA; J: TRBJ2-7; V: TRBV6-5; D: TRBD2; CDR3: CASSYSQRGAWEQYF; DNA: TGTGCCAGCAGTTACTCGCAGCGGGGGGCCTGGGAGCAGTACTTC
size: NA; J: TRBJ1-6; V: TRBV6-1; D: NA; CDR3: CASRDSNSPLHF; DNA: TGTGCCAGCAGGGACTCGAATTCACCCCTCCACTTT
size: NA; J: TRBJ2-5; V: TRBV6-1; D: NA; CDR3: CASSEITYQYF; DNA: TGTGCCAGCAGTGAAATTACCTACCAGTACTTC
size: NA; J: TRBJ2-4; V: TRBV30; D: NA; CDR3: CAWSVGNLAKNIQYF; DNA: TGTGCCTGGAGTGTAGGGAACCTAGCCAAAAACATTCAGTACTTC
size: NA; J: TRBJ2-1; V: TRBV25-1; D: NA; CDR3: CASSEFIGNEQFF; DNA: TGTGCCAGCAGTGAATTTATCGGCAATGAGCAGTTCTTC
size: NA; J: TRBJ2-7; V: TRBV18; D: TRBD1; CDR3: CASSLTGTGASSYEQYF; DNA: TGTGCCAGCTCACTTACCGGGACAGGAGCGTCTTCCTACGAGCAGTACTTC
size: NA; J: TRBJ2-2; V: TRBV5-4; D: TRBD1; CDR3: CASSAGAGGFTGELFF; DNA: TGTGCCAGCAGCGCTGGGGCAGGGGGCTTCACTGGGGAGCTGTTTTTT
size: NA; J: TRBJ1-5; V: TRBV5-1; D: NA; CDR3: CASSLRSRGGNQPQHF; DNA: TGTGCCAGCAGCTTAAGATCCAGGGGAGGGAATCAGCCCCAGCATTTT
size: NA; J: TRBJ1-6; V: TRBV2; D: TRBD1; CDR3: CASSATGGFASPLHF; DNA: TGTGCCAGCAGCGCAACAGGGGGCTTTGCTTCACCCCTCCACTTT
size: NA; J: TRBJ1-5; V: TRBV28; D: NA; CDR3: CASSLLQAPQHF; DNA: TGTGCCAGCAGTTTACTCCAGGCCCCCCAGCATTTT
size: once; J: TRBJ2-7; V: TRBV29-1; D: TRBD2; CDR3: CSVAEAGGSSYEQYF; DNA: TGCAGCGTTGCCGAAGCGGGAGGGAGCTCCTACGAGCAGTACTTC
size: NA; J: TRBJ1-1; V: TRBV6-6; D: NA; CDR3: CASSHLHRGDNAEAFF; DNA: TGTGCCAGCAGTCACCTCCACCGGGGAGACAACGCTGAAGCTTTCTTT
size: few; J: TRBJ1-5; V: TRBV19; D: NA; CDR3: CASSSPPAGNSNQPQHF; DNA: TGTGCCAGTAGTAGCCCCCCGGCGGGGAATAGCAATCAGCCCCAGCATTTT
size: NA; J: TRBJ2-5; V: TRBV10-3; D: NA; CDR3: CAISESRGETQYF; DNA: TGTGCCATCAGTGAGTCAAGGGGAGAGACCCAGTACTTC
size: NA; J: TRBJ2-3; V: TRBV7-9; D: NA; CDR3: CASSLRLALTDTQYF; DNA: TGTGCCAGCAGCTTAAGGCTTGCCCTCACAGATACGCAGTATTTT
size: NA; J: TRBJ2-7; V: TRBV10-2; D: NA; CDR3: CASSTGQSSYEQYF; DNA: TGCGCCAGCAGTACTGGACAGTCCTCCTACGAGCAGTACTTC
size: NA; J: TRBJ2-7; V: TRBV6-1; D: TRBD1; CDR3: CATRDSPSYEQYF; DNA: TGTGCCACCAGGGACAGCCCTTCCTACGAGCAGTACTTC
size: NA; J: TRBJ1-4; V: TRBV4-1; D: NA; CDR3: CASSLPQGSEKLFF; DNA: TGCGCCAGCAGCCTGCCACAGGGCTCCGAAAAACTGTTTTTT
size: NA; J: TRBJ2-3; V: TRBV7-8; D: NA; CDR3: CASSPGLQEADTQYF; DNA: TGTGCCAGCAGCCCGGGACTTCAGGAGGCAGATACGCAGTATTTT
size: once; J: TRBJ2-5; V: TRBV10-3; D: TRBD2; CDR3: CAISESLAGGETQYF; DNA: TGTGCCATCAGTGAGTCGCTAGCGGGGGGGGAGACCCAGTACTTC
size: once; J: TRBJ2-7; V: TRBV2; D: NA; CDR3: CASCASSYEQYF; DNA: TGTGCCAGCTGCGCTAGCTCCTACGAGCAGTACTTC
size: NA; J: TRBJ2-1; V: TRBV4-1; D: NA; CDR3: CASSQDERLNEQFF; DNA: TGCGCCAGCAGCCAAGATGAGCGGTTAAATGAGCAGTTCTTC
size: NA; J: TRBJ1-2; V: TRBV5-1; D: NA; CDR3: CASSLADGSSYGYTF; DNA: TGCGCCAGCAGCTTGGCCGATGGAAGCAGCTATGGCTACACCTTC
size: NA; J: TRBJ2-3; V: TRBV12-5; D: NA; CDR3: CASGLADTQYF; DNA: TGTGCTAGTGGTTTGGCTGATACGCAGTATTTT
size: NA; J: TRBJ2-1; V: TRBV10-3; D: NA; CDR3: CAISWENNEQFF; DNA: TGTGCCATTTCATGGGAAAACAATGAGCAGTTCTTC
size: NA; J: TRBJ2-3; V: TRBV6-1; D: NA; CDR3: CASSEGDTQYF; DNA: TGTGCCAGCAGTGAAGGGGATACGCAGTATTTT
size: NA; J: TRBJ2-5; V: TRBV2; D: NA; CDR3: CASRAETQYF; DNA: TGTGCCAGCAGGGCAGAGACCCAGTACTTC
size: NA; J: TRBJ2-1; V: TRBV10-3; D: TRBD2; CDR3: CAIDSGGSSYNEQFF; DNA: TGTGCCATTGATAGCGGGGGCAGCTCCTACAATGAGCAGTTCTTC
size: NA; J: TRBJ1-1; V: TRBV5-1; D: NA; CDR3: CASSREGRLNTEAFF; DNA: TGCGCCAGCAGCCGGGAGGGCCGGCTGAACACTGAAGCTTTCTTT
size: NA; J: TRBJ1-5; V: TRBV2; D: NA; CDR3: CASSLSGLSNQPQHF; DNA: TGTGCCAGCAGCCTGAGTGGGTTGAGCAATCAGCCCCAGCATTTT
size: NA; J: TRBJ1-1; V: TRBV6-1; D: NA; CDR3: CASSAIQGGPPEAFF; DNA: TGTGCCAGCAGTGCGATACAGGGTGGACCGCCGGAAGCTTTCTTT
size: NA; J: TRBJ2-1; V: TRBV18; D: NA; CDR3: CASSSQNQVEQFF; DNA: TGTGCCAGCTCGTCACAAAATCAAGTTGAGCAGTTCTTC
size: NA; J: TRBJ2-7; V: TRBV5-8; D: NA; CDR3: CASSLLGQQTYEQYF; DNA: TGTGCCAGCAGCTTGCTCGGACAGCAAACCTACGAGCAGTACTTC
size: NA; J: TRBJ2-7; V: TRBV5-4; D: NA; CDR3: CASSPGESNYEQYF; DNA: TGTGCCAGCAGCCCCGGGGAGTCCAACTACGAGCAGTACTTC
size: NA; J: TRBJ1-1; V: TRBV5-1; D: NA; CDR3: CASSLVSQAGAFF; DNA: TGCGCCAGCAGCTTGGTTTCGCAGGCCGGGGCTTTCTTT
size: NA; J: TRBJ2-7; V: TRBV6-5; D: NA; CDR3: CASRRQGGSYEQYF; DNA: TGTGCCAGCAGGAGACAGGGAGGCTCCTACGAGCAGTACTTC